This T cell receptor beta chain was observed in a study of CD8 T cells in ankylosing spondylitis. The length of the CDR3 is 12 residues. The germline V and J ends were trimmed by 4 bases and 1 base, with 4 bases remaining between them. General study results and limits: In synovial fluid and blood from reactive arthritis, some motif variants were previously reported.

Via MiXCR, TCRdb re-called the 5' RACE reads, giving one row per CDR3 protein. The sample shows under 170,000 distinct CDR3 sequences, around two fifths of them seen only once. The table lists this clonotype with a few counts. Its antigen is still unknown. What was sequenced was synovial fluid, either unsorted or a sorted T cell fraction (not recorded which). The sequence came from a male donor with ankylosing spondylitis. This chain links TRBV12-3 or TRBV12-4 with TRBJ1-1; D not certain. CDR3 DNA sequence: TGTGCCAGCAGTTCAGAGAACACTGAAGCTTTCTTT. The encoded protein is CASSSENTEAFF.